This TCR beta chain was documented in a study of beta chain features in type 1 diabetes. Study-wide findings and caveats: The study found that naive, central memory and Treg TCRB repertoires appeared more similar in patients than in healthy donors.

cDNA synthesis used the whole RNA isolate, giving expressed TCRB sequences. Assay used: immunoSEQ multiplex PCR; TCRdb lists only in-frame clones, some missing. The sample records approximately 140,000 clones, approximately 9.8% being singletons. Points on this clone: Its antigen is unknown.

The germline gives CDR1 LNHDA, CDR2 SQIVND (reference sequence). The V end lost 3 bases, the J end lost 5 bases, and 13 bases lay between the germline ends. This CDR3 contains 15 residues. This sequence originates from a woman aged 35 to 49 in good health. This chain joins TRBV19 and TRBJ1-4; D is unclear. The specimen was central memory CD4+ T cells from blood. This CDR3 is CASSINGRENEKLFF. As DNA, the CDR3 is TGTGCCAGTAGTATTAACGGTCGGGAGAATGAAAAACTGTTTTTT. The full variable domain, rest sourced from reference TRBV19 and TRBJ1-4, is DGGITQSPKYLFRKEGQNVTLSCEQNLNHDAMYWYRQDPGQGLRLIYYSQIVNDFQKGDIAEGYSVSREKKESFPLTVTSAQKNPTAFYLCASSINGRENEKLFFGSGTQLSVL.